This T cell receptor beta chain was captured in a study of blood T cells in healthy people across ages. Using a J-beta primer mix together with a sample-barcoded 5' primer, a second PCR was run for about 7 to 12 cycles. Each cDNA molecule received a tag from a template-switch adaptor that had 12 random nucleotides. Sequencing yielded, for each sample, at least 3 million paired-end reads carrying CDR3. TCRdb analysed the 5' RACE reads with MiXCR anew, one entry per CDR3 protein. The sample contains around 320,000 distinct CDR3 sequences, 25% to 30% of which appear only once. As for this clonotype: Its antigen remains unidentified.

The study, taken as a whole, reports: Not knowing donor CMV status may have confounded expanded clonotype changes.

Donors were healthy Caucasian individuals from Russia aged roughly 6 to 100. J lost 3 bases, V lost 4 bases, and 9 bases had no gene match. The CDR3 is 15 residues long. Germline values: CDR1 SGHRS, CDR2 YFSETQ. The chain employs TRBV5-1 and TRBJ2-7, with 8 bases matching TRBD1. The receptor was derived from a woman in her 70s in good health. The sequenced sample consisted of blood. CDR3 DNA: TGCGCCAGCAGCGATGCCGGGACAGGTGTCTACGAGCAGTACTTC. This encodes CASSDAGTGVYEQYF.